The entry below describes one TCR beta chain. This entry comes from a study of shared clonotypes between healthy human individuals. V was clipped by 3 bases and J by 3 bases, with 5 bases between them. The CDR3 consists of 11 residues. Germline loops: CDR1 GTSNPN, CDR2 SVGIG (reference sequence). Genomic DNA of every subset was divided equally among multiple immunoSEQ plates. The method was immunoSEQ multiplex PCR; TCRdb's version includes in-frame clones alone and lacks a portion of them. The data contain roughly 2,500,000 clones, roughly 93% of them singletons. Sequencing was done on a sample of naive CD4+ T cells from PBMCs. The sample's subset: CD45RA+ positively selected. This TCR came from a man younger than 30 in good health. Some clones in this sample may be carry-over from other donors' samples. The chain uses TRBV30 and TRBJ2-5; D not certain. CDR3 nucleotide sequence: TGTGCCTGGAGACGGAAAGAGACCCAGTACTTC. As protein: CAWRRKETQYF.